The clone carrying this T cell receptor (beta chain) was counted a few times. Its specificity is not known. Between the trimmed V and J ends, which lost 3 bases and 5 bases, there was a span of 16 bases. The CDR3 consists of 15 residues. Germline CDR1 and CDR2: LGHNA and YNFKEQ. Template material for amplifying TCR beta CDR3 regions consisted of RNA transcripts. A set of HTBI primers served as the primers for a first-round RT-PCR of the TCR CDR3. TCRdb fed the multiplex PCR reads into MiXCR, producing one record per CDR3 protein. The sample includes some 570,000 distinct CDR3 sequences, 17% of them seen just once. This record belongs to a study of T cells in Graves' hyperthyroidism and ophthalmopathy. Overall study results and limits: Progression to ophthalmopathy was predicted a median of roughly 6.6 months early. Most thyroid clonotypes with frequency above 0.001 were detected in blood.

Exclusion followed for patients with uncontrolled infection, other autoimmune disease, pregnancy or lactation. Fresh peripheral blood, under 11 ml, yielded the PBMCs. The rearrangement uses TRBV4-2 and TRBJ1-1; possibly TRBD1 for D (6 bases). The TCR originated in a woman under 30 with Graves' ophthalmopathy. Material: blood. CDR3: CASSQTSGAGTEAFF. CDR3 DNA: TGTGCCAGCAGCCAGACGTCAGGGGCCGGGACTGAAGCTTTCTTT.